These 4 T cell receptor beta chains came from one sample sequenced in a study of graft-versus-host responses after intestinal transplantation. Method: immunoSEQ multiplex PCR; TCRdb's copy keeps in-frame clones and lacks some. The sample holds 140,000 or so clones, 80% to 95% seen once. Which antigens these TCRs recognize remains unknown. Sequenced material: unstimulated CD4+ T cells sorted from spleen or lymph node cells, taken before intestinal transplant. The receptors stem from a human donor who received an intestinal transplant.

CDR3 DNA sequence: TGTGCCATCAGCGCCGACAGGGACTATGGCTACACCTTC. Protein: CAISADRDYGYTF. V and J are TRBV10-3 and TRBJ1-2, with 7 bases fitting TRBD1. V shed 6 bases, J shed 3 bases, and the junction held 4 bases outside the gene matches. This CDR3 comprises 13 residues. The V gene's germline CDR1 is ENHRY and CDR2 SYGVKD.

This rearrangement joins TRBV19 to TRBJ1-2; no clear D. Germline-derived CDR1 and CDR2 are LNHDA and SQIVND (reference sequence). The CDR3 covers 12 residues. Trimming took 5 bases from V and 3 from J, leaving 7 bases between them. The CDR3 nucleotides read TGTGCCAGTAGTGTACTCCACTATGGCTACACCTTC. It codes for CASSVLHYGYTF.

The sample holds one count of this clone. The rearrangement uses TRBV28 and TRBJ1-3, with D perhaps TRBD1 (6 bases). The length of the CDR3 is 14 residues. The germline CDR1 and CDR2 sequences are MDHEN and SYDVKM. Trimming cost V 7 bases and J 4 bases, with 14 bases left between them. Written as DNA, the CDR3 is TGTGCCAGCACCCTATCGGGGGCGGGAAACACCATATATTTT. As protein: CASTLSGAGNTIYF.

J is TRBJ2-5 and V is TRBV23-1; 9 nucleotides align to TRBD1. TRBV23-1 is flagged as an ORF with uncertain function. The CDR3 sequence is 16 residues long. Trimming took 2 bases from V and 0 from J; bases not matched to a gene: 4. The CDR3, as DNA: TGCGCCAGCAGTCAAACGACAGGGGGGTACCAAGAGACCCAGTACTTC. Translating gives CASSQTTGGYQETQYF.